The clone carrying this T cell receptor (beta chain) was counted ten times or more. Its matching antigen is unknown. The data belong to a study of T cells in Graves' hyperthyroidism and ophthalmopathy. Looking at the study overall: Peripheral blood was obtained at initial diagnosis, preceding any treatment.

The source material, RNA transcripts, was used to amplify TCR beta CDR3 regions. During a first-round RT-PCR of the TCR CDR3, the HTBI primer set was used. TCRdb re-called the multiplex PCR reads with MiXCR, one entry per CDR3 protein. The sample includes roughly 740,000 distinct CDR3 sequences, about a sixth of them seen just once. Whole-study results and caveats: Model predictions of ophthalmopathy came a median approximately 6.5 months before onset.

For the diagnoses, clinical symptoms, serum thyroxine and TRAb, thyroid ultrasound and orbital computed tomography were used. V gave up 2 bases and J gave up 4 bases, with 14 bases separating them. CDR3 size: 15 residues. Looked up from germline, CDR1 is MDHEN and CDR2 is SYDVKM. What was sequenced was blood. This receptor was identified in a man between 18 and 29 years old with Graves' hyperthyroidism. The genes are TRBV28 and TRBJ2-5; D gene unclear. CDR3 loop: CASSLVLSIVETQYF. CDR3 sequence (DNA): TGTGCCAGCAGTTTAGTACTTAGCATAGTAGAGACCCAGTACTTC.